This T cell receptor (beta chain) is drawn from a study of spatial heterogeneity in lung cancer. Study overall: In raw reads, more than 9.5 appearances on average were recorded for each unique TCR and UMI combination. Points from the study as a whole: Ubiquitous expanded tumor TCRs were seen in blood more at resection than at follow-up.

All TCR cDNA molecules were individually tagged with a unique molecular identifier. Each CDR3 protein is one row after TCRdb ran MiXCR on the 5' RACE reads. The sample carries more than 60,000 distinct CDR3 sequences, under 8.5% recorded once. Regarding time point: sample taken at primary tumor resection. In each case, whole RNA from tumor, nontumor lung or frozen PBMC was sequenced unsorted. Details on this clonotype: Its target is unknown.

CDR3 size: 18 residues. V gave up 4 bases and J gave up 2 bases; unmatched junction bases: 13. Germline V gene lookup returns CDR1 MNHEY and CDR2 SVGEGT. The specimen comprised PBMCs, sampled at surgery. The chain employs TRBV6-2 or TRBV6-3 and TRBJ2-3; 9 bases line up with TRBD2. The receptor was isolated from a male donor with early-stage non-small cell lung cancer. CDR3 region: CASSWTQSGTSITDTQYF. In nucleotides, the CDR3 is TGTGCCAGCAGTTGGACCCAATCCGGGACTAGCATCACAGATACGCAGTATTTT.